These 18 T cell receptor beta chains came from one sample sequenced in a study of shared clonotypes between healthy human individuals. Only in-frame clones appear in the TCRdb table, and some are missing; sequencing was by immunoSEQ multiplex PCR. The data hold approximately 2.4 million clones, with under 97% observed a single time. Sequencing was done on a sample of naive CD4+ T cells sorted from blood. Subset specified: CD45RA+ positively selected. The receptors originated from a man between 18 and 29 years old in good health.

This chain links TRBV11-2 with TRBJ1-4; D remains ambiguous. This CDR3 region has 12 residues. The germline V and J ends were trimmed by 3 bases and 11 bases, with 10 bases remaining between them. Germline lookup yields CDR1 SGHAT and CDR2 FQNNGV. The CDR3 region is CASSFGVAKLFF. The CDR3 region has the DNA TGTGCCAGCAGCTTCGGGGTGGCGAAACTGTTTTTT. The full variable domain, in which reference TRBV11-2 and TRBJ1-4 provide the parts outside the CDR3, is EAGVAQSPRYKIIEKRQSVAFWCNPISGHATLYWYQQILGQGPKLLIQFQNNGVVDDSQLPKDRFSAERLKGVDSTLKIQPAKLEDSAVYLCASSFGVAKLFFGSGTQLSVL.

The chain has TRBV19 and TRBJ1-1; D uncertain. Germline assignment: CDR1 LNHDA and CDR2 SQIVND (reference sequence). V lost 7 bases and J 1 base, leaving 10 bases between the germline ends. This CDR3 spans 13 amino acids. CDR3 sequence reads: CASKSRGNTEAFF. DNA for the CDR3: TGTGCCAGTAAGTCCCGGGGGAACACTGAAGCTTTCTTT.

This sequence joins TRBV28 and TRBJ2-1, with TRBD1 matching over 7 bases. The germline gives CDR1 MDHEN, CDR2 SYDVKM. The CDR3 has 13 amino acids. V lost 3 bases, J lost 7 bases, and 3 bases stayed unmatched. CDR3 amino acids: CASSFETGNEQFF. The CDR3 DNA reads as TGTGCCAGCAGTTTCGAGACAGGGAATGAGCAGTTCTTC.

The rearrangement links TRBV11-1 to TRBJ1-1, with D unresolved. V gave up 0 bases and J gave up 7 bases, with 12 bases separating them. CDR1 is SGHAT, CDR2 FQDESV, per germline (reference sequence). The CDR3 is made up of 14 amino acids. CDR3 nucleotides: TGTGCCAGCAGCTTAGCGCTCAGGTTGAGTGAAGCTTTCTTT. Translation: CASSLALRLSEAFF.

The chain combines TRBV7-8 with TRBJ2-3, with TRBD2 matching over 10 bases. The junction had 6 bases not matched to a gene; V was cut back by 5 bases and J by 1 base. Germline assignment: CDR1 SGHVS and CDR2 FQNEAQ. The CDR3 sequence is 16 residues long. The CDR3 DNA sequence: TGTGCCAGCAGCCGGCTTGGGACTAGCGGCACAGATACGCAGTATTTT. Its translation is CASSRLGTSGTDTQYF.

The rearrangement uses TRBV5-6 and TRBJ2-7, with no clear D. Trimming took off 4 bases at V and 2 bases at J, with 4 bases between the two ends. The CDR3 is made up of 11 amino acids. Germline V lookup: CDR1 SGHDT, CDR2 YYEEEE. The CDR3 here is CASSTTYEQYF. DNA of the CDR3: TGTGCCAGCAGCACCACCTACGAGCAGTACTTC.

The chain is built from TRBV7-2 and TRBJ2-1; 11 bases line up with TRBD2. The CDR3 is 15 residues long. Germline CDR1 and CDR2: SGHTA and FQGNSA. V was pared by 5 bases and J by 7 bases, with 7 bases of the junction left unmatched. The CDR3 DNA follows: TGTGCCAGCAGCGAGACTAGCGGGGTGTGGAATGAGCAGTTCTTC. Protein sequence: CASSETSGVWNEQFF.

Of note for this clone: The same CDR3 arises from other DNA sequences in this sample as well. This chain joins TRBV6-5 and TRBJ2-1; D not certain. Germline CDR1 is MNHEY and CDR2 is SVGAGI. V was clipped by 9 bases and J by 3 bases, with 6 bases between them. The CDR3 loop spans 11 amino acids. CDR3 residues: CASTNYNEQFF. The CDR3 coding sequence is TGTGCCAGTACGAACTACAATGAGCAGTTCTTC.

As for this clone: Other DNA sequences in the sample encode the same CDR3. CDR3: CASSPPGSTNEKLFF. DNA of the CDR3: TGTGCCAGCTCACCCCCAGGGTCAACTAATGAAAAACTGTTTTTT. The chain carries TRBV18 and TRBJ1-4, with a weak D call TRBD1 (5 bases). Germline CDR1 and CDR2: KGHSH and LQKENI. The CDR3 spans 15 residues. Trimming took off 3 bases at V and 0 bases at J, with 8 bases between the two ends.

The DNA for the CDR3 is TGTGCCAGCAGTGAAGGACTAGACTACACTGAAGCTTTCTTT. It specifies CASSEGLDYTEAFF. The J gene is TRBJ1-1, the V gene TRBV6-1, with D unresolved. The CDR3 length is 14 residues. V was trimmed by 1 base and J by 3 bases, leaving 9 bases between them. Germline lookup yields CDR1 MNHNS and CDR2 SASEGT.

J is TRBJ2-3 and V is TRBV6-5; D remains ambiguous. Per germline, CDR1 MNHEY and CDR2 SVGAGI. V shed 2 bases and J shed 2 bases, with 5 bases lying between them. There are 13 residues in the CDR3. DNA of the CDR3: TGTGCCAGCAGTTACGATGACACAGATACGCAGTATTTT. Its protein product is CASSYDDTDTQYF.

This rearrangement joins TRBV10-3 to TRBJ2-1; 12 bases map to TRBD2. Germline V gene data show CDR1 as ENHRY and CDR2 as SYGVKD. The CDR3 spans 15 residues. The V and J ends lost 6 bases and 6 bases, in that order; junction bases with no gene match: 6. The CDR3 reads CAIRGASGRGNEQFF. The CDR3 DNA is TGTGCCATCAGGGGGGCTAGCGGGAGGGGCAATGAGCAGTTCTTC.

Here the CDR3 reads CASSLDPGQGKNIQYF. The CDR3 DNA reads as TGTGCCAGCAGCTTGGATCCGGGACAGGGGAAAAACATTCAGTACTTC. The chain uses TRBV7-9 and TRBJ2-4; 10 bases match TRBD1. There are 16 residues in the CDR3. Trimming removed 3 bases from V and 4 bases from J; junction bases left unmatched: 6. Germline V gene data show CDR1 as SEHNR and CDR2 as FQNEAQ (reference sequence).

The chain carries TRBV6-5 and TRBJ2-2; D gene ambiguous. CDR1 and CDR2 (germline): MNHEY, SVGAGI. Trimming took 5 bases from V and 8 from J, leaving 9 bases between them. The CDR3 loop spans 12 amino acids. CDR3 protein: CASSKNRGELFF. In nucleotides, the CDR3 is TGTGCCAGCAGTAAGAATCGGGGGGAGCTGTTTTTT.

The gene calls are TRBV7-2 and TRBJ2-7; TRBD2 agrees at 15 bases. The CDR3 sequence is 16 residues long. The junction had 5 bases not matched to a gene; V was cut back by 1 base and J by 7 bases. Germline V CDR1 and CDR2: SGHTA, FQGNSA. CDR3 in DNA: TGTGCCAGCAGCTTAGTTTCGGGACTAGCGGGAGGTGAGCAGTACTTC. Protein sequence: CASSLVSGLAGGEQYF.

This sequence joins TRBV28 and TRBJ1-4; D is uncertain. The V gene's germline CDR1 is MDHEN and CDR2 SYDVKM. V shed 8 bases and J shed 7 bases, with 23 bases lying between them. The CDR3 totals 16 residues. The CDR3 protein is CASYSAAKGGSEKLFF. The DNA of the CDR3 is TGTGCCAGCTACTCAGCCGCGAAGGGCGGTAGTGAAAAACTGTTTTTT.

Remarks on this clone: The sample carries other DNA sequences with the same CDR3. The CDR3 spells CAWSVRRANYGYTF. CDR3 DNA sequence: TGTGCCTGGAGTGTAAGGCGGGCTAACTATGGCTACACCTTC. This rearrangement joins TRBV30 to TRBJ1-2; D is uncertain. The CDR3 runs 14 residues. Germline assignment: CDR1 GTSNPN and CDR2 SVGIG (reference sequence). Trimming cost V 0 bases and J 0 bases, with 8 bases left between them.

V gene TRBV27 combines with J gene TRBJ2-5; D may be TRBD1 (6 bases). In germline, CDR1 is MNHEY, CDR2 SMNVEV (reference sequence). The CDR3 consists of 13 residues. V was pared by 5 bases and J by 3 bases, with 10 bases between. This CDR3 reads CASSQQGKETQYF. CDR3 bases: TGTGCCAGCAGTCAACAGGGAAAAGAGACCCAGTACTTC.